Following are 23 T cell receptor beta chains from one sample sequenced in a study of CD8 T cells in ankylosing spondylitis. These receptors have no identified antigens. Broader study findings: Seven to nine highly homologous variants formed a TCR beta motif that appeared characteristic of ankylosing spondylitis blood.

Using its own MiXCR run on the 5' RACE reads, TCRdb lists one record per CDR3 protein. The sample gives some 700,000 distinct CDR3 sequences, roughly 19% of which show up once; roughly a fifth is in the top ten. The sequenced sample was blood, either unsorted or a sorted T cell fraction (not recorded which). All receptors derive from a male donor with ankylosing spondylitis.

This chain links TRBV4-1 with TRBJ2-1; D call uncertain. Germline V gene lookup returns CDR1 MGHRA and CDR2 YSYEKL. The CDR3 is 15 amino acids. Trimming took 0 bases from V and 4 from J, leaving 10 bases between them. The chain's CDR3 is CASSQDIEAYNEQFF. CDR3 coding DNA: TGCGCCAGCAGCCAAGATATAGAGGCTTACAATGAGCAGTTCTTC.

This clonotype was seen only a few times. In DNA form, the CDR3 reads TGTGCCAGCAGCTTAGCCGGACAGGGGCCCGGGAATGAGCAGTTCTTC. Encoded protein: CASSLAGQGPGNEQFF. This chain links TRBV7-9 with TRBJ2-1, with 9 positions matching TRBD1. With 0 bases clipped from V and 7 bases from J, the junction kept 7 bases outside the gene matches. The CDR3 contains 16 residues. Germline CDR1 is SEHNR and CDR2 is FQNEAQ (reference sequence).

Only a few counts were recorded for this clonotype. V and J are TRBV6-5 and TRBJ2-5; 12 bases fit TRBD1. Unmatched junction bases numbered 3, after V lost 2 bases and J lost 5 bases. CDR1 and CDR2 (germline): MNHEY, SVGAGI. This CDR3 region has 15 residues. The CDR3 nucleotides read TGTGCCAGCAGTTACCGGGACAGGGGGCAGGAGACCCAGTACTTC. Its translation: CASSYRDRGQETQYF.

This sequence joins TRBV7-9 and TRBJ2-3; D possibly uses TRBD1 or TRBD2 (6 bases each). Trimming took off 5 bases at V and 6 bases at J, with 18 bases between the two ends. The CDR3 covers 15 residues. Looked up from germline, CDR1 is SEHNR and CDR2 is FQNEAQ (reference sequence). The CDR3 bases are TGTGCCAGCAGCCCCCCCGGGGGCGCCGGGGATACGCAGTATTTT. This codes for CASSPPGGAGDTQYF.

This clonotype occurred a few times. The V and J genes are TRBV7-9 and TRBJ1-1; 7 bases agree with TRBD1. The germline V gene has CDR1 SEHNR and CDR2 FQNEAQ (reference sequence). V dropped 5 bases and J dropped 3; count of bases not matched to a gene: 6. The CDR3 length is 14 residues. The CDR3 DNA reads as TGTGCCAGCAGCACGACAGGGACCTACACTGAAGCTTTCTTT. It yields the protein CASSTTGTYTEAFF.

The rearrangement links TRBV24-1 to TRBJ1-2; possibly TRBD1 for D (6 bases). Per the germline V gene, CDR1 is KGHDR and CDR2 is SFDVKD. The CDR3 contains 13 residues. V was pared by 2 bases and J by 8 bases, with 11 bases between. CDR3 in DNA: TGTGCCACCAGTGATTCTGGGGGGGGCGGCTACACCTTC. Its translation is CATSDSGGGGYTF.

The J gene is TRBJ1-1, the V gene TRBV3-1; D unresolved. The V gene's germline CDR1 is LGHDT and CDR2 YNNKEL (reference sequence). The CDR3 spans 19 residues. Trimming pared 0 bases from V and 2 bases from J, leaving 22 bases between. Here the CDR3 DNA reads TGTGCCAGCAGCCAAGAAAGTAAAGTTTTAGCAGATTTAAACACTGAAGCTTTCTTT. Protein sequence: CASSQESKVLADLNTEAFF.

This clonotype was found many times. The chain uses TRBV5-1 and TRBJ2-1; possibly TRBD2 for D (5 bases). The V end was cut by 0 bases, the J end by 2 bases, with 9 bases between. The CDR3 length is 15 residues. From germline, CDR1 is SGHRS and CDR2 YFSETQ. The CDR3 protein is CASSLGTRTYNEQFF. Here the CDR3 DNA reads TGCGCCAGCAGCTTGGGGACTCGAACCTACAATGAGCAGTTCTTC.

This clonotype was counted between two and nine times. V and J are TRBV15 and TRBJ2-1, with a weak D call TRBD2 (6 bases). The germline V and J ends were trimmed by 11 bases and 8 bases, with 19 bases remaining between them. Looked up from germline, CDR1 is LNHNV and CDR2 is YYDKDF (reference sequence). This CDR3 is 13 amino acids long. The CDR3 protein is CASGGPGSDEQFF. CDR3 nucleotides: TGTGCCTCCGGGGGTCCTGGTAGTGATGAGCAGTTCTTC.

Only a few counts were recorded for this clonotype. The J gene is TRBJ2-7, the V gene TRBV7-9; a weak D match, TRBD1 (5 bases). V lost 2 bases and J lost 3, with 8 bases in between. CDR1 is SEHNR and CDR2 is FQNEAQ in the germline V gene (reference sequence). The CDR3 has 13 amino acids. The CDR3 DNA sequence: TGTGCCAGCAGCTTATCAGGGCACTACGAGCAGTACTTC. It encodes CASSLSGHYEQYF. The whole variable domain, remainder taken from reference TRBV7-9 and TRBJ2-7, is DTGVSQNPRHKITKRGQNVTFRCDPISEHNRLYWYRQTLGQGPEFLTYFQNEAQLEKSRLLSDRFSAERPKGSFSTLEIQRTEQGDSAMYLCASSLSGHYEQYFGPGTRLTVT.

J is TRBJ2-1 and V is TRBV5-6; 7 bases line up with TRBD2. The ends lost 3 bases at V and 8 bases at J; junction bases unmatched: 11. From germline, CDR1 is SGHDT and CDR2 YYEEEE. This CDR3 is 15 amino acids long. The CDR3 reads CASSCRDYSPHEQFF. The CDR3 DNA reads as TGTGCCAGCAGCTGCCGGGACTACTCACCCCATGAGCAGTTCTTC.

CDR3 DNA sequence: TGTGCCAGCAGCTTAAGCGCGGCCAATGAGCAGTTCTTC. This gives the protein CASSLSAANEQFF. This chain uses TRBV7-9 with TRBJ2-1, with D uncertain. Germline CDR1 and CDR2: SEHNR and FQNEAQ (reference sequence). V lost 2 bases and J 6 bases, leaving 8 bases between the germline ends. The CDR3 has 13 amino acids.

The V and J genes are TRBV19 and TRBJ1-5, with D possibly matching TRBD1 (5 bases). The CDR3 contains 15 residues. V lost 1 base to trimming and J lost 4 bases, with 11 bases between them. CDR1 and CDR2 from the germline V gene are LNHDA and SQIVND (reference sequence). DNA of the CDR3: TGTGCCAGTAGTATAGTGGCGGGACTAAATCAGCCCCAGCATTTT. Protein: CASSIVAGLNQPQHF. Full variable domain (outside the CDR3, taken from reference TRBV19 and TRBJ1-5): DGGITQSPKYLFRKEGQNVTLSCEQNLNHDAMYWYRQDPGQGLRLIYYSQIVNDFQKGDIAEGYSVSREKKESFPLTVTSAQKNPTAFYLCASSIVAGLNQPQHFGDGTRLSIL.

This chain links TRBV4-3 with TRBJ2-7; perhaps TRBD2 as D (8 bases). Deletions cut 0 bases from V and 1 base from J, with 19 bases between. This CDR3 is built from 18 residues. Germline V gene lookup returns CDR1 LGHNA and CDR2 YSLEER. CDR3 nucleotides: TGCGCCAGCAGCCAAGATCTCTTCGGGAGGGGGCCTTCCTACGAGCAGTACTTC. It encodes CASSQDLFGRGPSYEQYF.

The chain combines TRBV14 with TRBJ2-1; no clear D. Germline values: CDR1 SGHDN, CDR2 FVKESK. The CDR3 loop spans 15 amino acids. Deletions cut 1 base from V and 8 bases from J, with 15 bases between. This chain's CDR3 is CASSQGVGYGDEQFF. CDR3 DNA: TGTGCCAGCAGCCAAGGGGTGGGCTACGGAGATGAGCAGTTCTTC.

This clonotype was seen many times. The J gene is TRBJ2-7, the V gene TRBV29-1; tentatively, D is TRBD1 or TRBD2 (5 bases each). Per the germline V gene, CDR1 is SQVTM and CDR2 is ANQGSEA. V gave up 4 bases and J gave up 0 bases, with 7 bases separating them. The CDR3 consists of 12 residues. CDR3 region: CSVVGVSYEQYF. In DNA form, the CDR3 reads TGCAGCGTTGTGGGGGTCTCCTACGAGCAGTACTTC.

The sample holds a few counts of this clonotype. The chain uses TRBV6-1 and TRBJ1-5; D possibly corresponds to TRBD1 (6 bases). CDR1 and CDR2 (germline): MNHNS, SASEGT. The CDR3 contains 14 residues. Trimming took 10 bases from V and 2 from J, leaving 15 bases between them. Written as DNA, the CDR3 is TGTGCCACCTCGCGGACAGCCCGCAATCAGCCCCAGCATTTT. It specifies CATSRTARNQPQHF.

The CDR3 sequence is CASQGDGAYEQYF. CDR3 bases: TGCGCCAGCCAGGGTGATGGGGCCTACGAGCAGTACTTC. The chain joins TRBV5-1 to TRBJ2-7; a weak D match, TRBD1 (5 bases). This CDR3 is 13 amino acids long. Deletions cut 7 bases from V and 2 bases from J, with 13 bases between. Germline CDR1 is SGHRS and CDR2 is YFSETQ.

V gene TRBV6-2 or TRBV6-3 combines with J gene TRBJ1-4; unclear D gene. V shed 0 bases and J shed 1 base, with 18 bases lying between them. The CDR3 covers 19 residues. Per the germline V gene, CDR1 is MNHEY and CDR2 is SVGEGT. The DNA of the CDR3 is TGTGCCAGCAGTTACTCTTTACGAGCCGACCTCGGAACTAATGAAAAACTGTTTTTT. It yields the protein CASSYSLRADLGTNEKLFF.

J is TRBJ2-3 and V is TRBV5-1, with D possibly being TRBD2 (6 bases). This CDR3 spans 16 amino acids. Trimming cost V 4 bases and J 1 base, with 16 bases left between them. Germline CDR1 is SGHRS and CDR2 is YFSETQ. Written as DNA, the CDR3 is TGCGCCAGCAGCCCAAAGAATAGCGGAGGCACAGATACGCAGTATTTT. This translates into CASSPKNSGGTDTQYF.

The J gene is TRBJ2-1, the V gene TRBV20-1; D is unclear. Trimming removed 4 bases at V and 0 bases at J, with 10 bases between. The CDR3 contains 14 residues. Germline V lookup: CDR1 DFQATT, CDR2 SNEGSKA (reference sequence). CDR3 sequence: CSAKVPGSYNEQFF. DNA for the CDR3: TGCAGTGCTAAAGTCCCTGGCTCCTACAATGAGCAGTTCTTC.

The CDR3 sequence: CASRPSSPKLFF. As DNA, the CDR3 is TGTGCCAGCAGGCCGAGCTCTCCGAAGCTTTTCTTT. The chain links TRBV6-1 to TRBJ1-1, with D unclear. Germline V gene lookup returns CDR1 MNHNS and CDR2 SASEGT. Trimming removed 6 bases from V and 13 bases from J, with 18 bases in between. The CDR3 extends over 12 amino acids.

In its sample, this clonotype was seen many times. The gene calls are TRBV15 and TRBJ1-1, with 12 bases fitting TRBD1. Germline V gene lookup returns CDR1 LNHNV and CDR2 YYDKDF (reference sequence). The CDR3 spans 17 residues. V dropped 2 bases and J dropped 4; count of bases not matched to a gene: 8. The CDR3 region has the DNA TGTGCCACCAGCAGATCCGGGACAGGGGGCAGGAGCACTGAAGCTTTCTTT. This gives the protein CATSRSGTGGRSTEAFF. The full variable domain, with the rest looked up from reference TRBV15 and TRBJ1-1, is DAMVIQNPRYQVTQFGKPVTLSCSQTLNHNVMYWYQQKSSQAPKLLFHYYDKDFNNEADTPDNFQSRRPNTSFCFLDIRSPGLGDTAMYLCATSRSGTGGRSTEAFFGQGTRLTVV.